What follows are 11 T cell receptor beta chains derived from one specimen sequenced in a study of cytomegalovirus exposure and HLA in healthy donors. PCR amplification relied on 60 Vbeta primers (plus 13 Jbeta primers). Sequenced by immunoSEQ multiplex PCR; TCRdb stores in-frame clones only, minus some. The repertoire holds 80,000 or so clones, 70% to 80% seen once, with approximately 20% in the top ten. Sample: PBMCs. These TCRs come from a man aged 30 to 39 in good health and CMV-seropositive.

The chain combines TRBV6-6 with TRBJ1-2, with TRBD1 matching 8 bases. The CDR3 is 14 amino acids. V lost 4 bases to trimming and J lost 4 bases; unmatched junction nucleotides: 5. Germline V gene sequence: CDR1 MNHNY, CDR2 SVGAGI (reference sequence). CDR3 region: CASSSTDRAYGYTF. DNA of the CDR3: TGTGCCAGCAGTTCGACGGACAGGGCCTATGGCTACACCTTC.

V and J are TRBV28 and TRBJ2-2; D perhaps matches TRBD1 (5 bases). The germline V and J ends were trimmed by 6 bases and 1 base, with 9 bases remaining between them. Looked up from germline, CDR1 is MDHEN and CDR2 is SYDVKM. This CDR3 contains 14 residues. In nucleotides, the CDR3 is TGTGCCAGCAGCTGGGGCGGGAACACCGGGGAGCTGTTTTTT. As protein: CASSWGGNTGELFF.

This clone has only a few counts. This chain uses TRBV5-6 with TRBJ2-1; 8 positions agree with TRBD1. The germline CDR1 and CDR2 sequences are SGHDT and YYEEEE. The CDR3 sequence is 15 residues long. After removal of 3 bases from V and 2 bases from J, the junction contained 4 bases not matched to a gene. The CDR3 DNA reads as TGTGCCAGCAGCTGGACAGGGAGACCCTACAATGAGCAGTTCTTC. Translation gives CASSWTGRPYNEQFF.

The V call is TRBV4-3, the J call TRBJ2-3, with TRBD2 matching over 9 bases. The CDR3 is 16 residues long. The J segment lost 0 bases and the V segment lost 2 bases, leaving 3 bases of the junction unmatched. Germline V gene lookup returns CDR1 LGHNA and CDR2 YSLEER. The CDR3 sequence is CASSQQTSGSTDTQYF. The CDR3 bases are TGCGCCAGCAGCCAACAGACTAGCGGAAGCACAGATACGCAGTATTTT.

This clone was detected a few times. The rearrangement joins TRBV30 to TRBJ2-7; 8 positions match TRBD2. Germline CDR1 reads GTSNPN; CDR2 reads SVGIG (reference sequence). This CDR3 spans 15 amino acids. V gave up 5 bases and J gave up 4 bases; unmatched junction bases: 13. CDR3 bases: TGTGCCTGGGCCCAAGGAGCGGGAGTAGTATACGAGCAGTACTTC. The encoded protein is CAWAQGAGVVYEQYF.

The chain has TRBV28 and TRBJ2-7; perhaps TRBD2 as D (6 bases). Germline loops: CDR1 MDHEN, CDR2 SYDVKM. The CDR3 has 17 amino acids. Trimming cost V 2 bases and J 2 bases, with 19 bases left between them. The CDR3 loop reads CASSLKGAAGPPYEQYF. The CDR3 DNA reads as TGTGCCAGCAGTTTAAAGGGCGCCGCGGGGCCCCCCTACGAGCAGTACTTC.

This sequence joins TRBV5-1 and TRBJ2-5; 7 bases map to TRBD1. The germline V gene encodes CDR1 SGHRS and CDR2 YFSETQ. V was clipped by 3 bases and J by 5 bases; unmatched bases: 4. The length of the CDR3 is 13 residues. The CDR3 region is CASSSNRGETQYF. The CDR3 region has the DNA TGCGCCAGCAGCTCTAACAGGGGTGAGACCCAGTACTTC.

The genes are TRBV25-1 and TRBJ2-7; the D gene is possibly TRBD1 (5 bases). Germline CDR1 is MGHDK and CDR2 is SYGVNS. Trimming took off 3 bases at V and 0 bases at J, with 9 bases between the two ends. The CDR3 consists of 14 residues. Written as DNA, the CDR3 is TGTGCCAGCAGTGACAGGGCCAACTCCTACGAGCAGTACTTC. It encodes CASSDRANSYEQYF.

The chain employs TRBV19 and TRBJ1-4; D is uncertain. This CDR3 has 13 residues. From germline, CDR1 is LNHDA and CDR2 SQIVND (reference sequence). V was cut by 5 bases and J by 4 bases, with 8 bases left in between. The CDR3 here is CASSPSLNEKLFF. In nucleotides, the CDR3 is TGTGCCAGTAGTCCGTCACTTAATGAAAAACTGTTTTTT.

A single count supports this clone. The CDR3 is CSAPDYGYTF. The CDR3 DNA reads TGCAGTGCCCCCGACTATGGCTACACCTTC. The rearrangement uses TRBV20-1 and TRBJ1-2; no firm D call. This CDR3 is built from 10 residues. V was clipped by 6 bases and J by 3 bases, with 5 bases between them. Germline lookup yields CDR1 DFQATT and CDR2 SNEGSKA (reference sequence).

The chain carries TRBV7-2 and TRBJ2-5; 9 bases are shared with TRBD2. V shed 2 bases and J 5 bases; nucleotides not matched to a gene: 12. Germline V gene sequence: CDR1 SGHTA, CDR2 FQGNSA. The CDR3 is 17 residues long. The CDR3 loop reads CASSLSWLAGRGETQYF. The CDR3, as DNA: TGTGCCAGCAGCTTAAGTTGGCTAGCGGGGCGTGGGGAGACCCAGTACTTC.